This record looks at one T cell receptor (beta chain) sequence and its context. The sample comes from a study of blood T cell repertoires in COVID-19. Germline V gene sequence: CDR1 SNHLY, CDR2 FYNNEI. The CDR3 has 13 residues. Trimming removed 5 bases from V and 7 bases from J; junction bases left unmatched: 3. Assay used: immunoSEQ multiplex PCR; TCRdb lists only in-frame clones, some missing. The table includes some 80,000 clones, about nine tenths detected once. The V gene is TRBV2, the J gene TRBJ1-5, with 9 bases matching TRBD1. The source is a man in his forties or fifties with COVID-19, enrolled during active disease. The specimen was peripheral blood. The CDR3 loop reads CASSWDREQPQHF. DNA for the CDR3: TGTGCCAGCAGTTGGGACAGGGAGCAGCCCCAGCATTTT.